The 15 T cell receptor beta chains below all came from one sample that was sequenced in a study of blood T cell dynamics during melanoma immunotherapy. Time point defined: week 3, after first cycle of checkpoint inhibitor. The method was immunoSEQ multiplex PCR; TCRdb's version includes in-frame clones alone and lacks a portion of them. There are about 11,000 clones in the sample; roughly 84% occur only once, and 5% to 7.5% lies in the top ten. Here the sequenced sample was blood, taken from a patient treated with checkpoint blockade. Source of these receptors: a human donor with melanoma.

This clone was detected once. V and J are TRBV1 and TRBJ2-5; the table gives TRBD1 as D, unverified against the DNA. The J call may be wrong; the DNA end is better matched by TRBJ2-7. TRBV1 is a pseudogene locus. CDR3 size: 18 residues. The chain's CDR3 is CTSSQAGTGAFRVYEQYF. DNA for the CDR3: TGCACCAGCAGCCAAGCAGGGACAGGGGCGTTCCGGGTCTACGAGCAGTACTTC.

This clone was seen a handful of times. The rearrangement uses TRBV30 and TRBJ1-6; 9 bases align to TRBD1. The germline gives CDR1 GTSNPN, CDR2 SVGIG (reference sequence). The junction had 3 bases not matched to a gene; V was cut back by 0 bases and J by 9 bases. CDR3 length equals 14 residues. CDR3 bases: TGTGCCTGGAGTGTAAGACAGGGGGGTTCACCCCTCCACTTT. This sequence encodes CAWSVRQGGSPLHF.

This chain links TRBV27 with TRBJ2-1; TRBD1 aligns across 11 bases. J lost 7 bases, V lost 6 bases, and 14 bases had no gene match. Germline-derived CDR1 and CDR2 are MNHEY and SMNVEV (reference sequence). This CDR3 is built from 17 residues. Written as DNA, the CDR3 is TGTGCCAGCAGCCTCGACGGGACAGGGGGGCCTCGGAATGAGCAGTTCTTC. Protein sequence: CASSLDGTGGPRNEQFF.

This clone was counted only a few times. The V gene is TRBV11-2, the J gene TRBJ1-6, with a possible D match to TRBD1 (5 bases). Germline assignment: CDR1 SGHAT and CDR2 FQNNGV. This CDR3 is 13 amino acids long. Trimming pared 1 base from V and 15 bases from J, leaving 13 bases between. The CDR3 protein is CASSLADQGNLHF. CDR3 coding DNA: TGTGCCAGCAGCTTAGCCGACCAGGGCAACCTCCACTTT.

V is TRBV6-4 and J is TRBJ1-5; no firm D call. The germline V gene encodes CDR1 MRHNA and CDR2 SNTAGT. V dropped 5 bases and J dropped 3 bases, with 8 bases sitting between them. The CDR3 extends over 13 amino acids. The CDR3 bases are TGTGCCAGCAGTACTAGGGTCAATCAGCCCCAGCATTTT. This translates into CASSTRVNQPQHF.

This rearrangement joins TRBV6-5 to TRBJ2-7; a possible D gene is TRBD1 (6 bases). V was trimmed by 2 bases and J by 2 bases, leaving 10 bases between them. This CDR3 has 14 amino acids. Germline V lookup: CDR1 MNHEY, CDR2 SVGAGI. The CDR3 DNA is TGTGCCAGCAGTTACGGGGGCAGCGCCTACGAGCAGTACTTC. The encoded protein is CASSYGGSAYEQYF.

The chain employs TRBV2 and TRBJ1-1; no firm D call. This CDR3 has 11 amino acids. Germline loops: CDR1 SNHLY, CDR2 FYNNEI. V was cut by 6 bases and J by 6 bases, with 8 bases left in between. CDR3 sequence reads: CASSLRAEAFF. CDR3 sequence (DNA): TGTGCCAGCAGCCTGAGGGCTGAAGCTTTCTTT. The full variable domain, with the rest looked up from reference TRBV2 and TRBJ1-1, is EPEVTQTPSHQVTQMGQEVILRCVPISNHLYFYWYRQILGQKVEFLVSFYNNEISEKSEIFDDQFSVERPDGSNFTLKIRSTKLEDSAMYFCASSLRAEAFFGQGTRLTVV.

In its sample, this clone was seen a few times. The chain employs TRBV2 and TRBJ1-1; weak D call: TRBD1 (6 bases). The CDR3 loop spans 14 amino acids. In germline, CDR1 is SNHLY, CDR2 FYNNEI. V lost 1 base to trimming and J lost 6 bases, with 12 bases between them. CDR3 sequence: CASSEVRQASEAFF. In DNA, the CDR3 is TGTGCCAGCAGTGAAGTGCGACAGGCATCTGAAGCTTTCTTT.

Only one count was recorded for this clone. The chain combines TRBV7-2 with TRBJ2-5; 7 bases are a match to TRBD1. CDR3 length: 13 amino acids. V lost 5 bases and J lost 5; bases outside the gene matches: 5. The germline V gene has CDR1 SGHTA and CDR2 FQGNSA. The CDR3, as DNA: TGTGCCAGCAGCCTGGACAGGATCGAGACCCAGTACTTC. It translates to CASSLDRIETQYF.

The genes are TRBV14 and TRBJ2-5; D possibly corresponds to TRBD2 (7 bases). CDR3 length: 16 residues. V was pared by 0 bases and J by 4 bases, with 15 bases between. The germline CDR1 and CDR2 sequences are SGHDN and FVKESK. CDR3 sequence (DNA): TGTGCCAGCAGCCAAGAGATTCGGGGGGCGGGAGAGACCCAGTACTTC. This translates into CASSQEIRGAGETQYF.

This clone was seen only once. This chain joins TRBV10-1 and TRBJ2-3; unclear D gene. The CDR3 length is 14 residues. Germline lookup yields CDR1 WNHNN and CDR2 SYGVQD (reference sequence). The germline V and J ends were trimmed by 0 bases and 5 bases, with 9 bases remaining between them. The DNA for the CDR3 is TGCGCCAGCAGTGAGTCCGGCAGGCAAGATACGCAGTATTTT. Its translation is CASSESGRQDTQYF.

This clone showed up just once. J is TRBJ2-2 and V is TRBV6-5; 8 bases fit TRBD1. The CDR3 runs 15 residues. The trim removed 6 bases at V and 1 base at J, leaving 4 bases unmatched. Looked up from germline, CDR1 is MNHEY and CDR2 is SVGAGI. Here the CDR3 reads CASRSGQVNTGELFF. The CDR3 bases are TGTGCCAGCAGGTCGGGACAGGTGAACACCGGGGAGCTGTTTTTT.

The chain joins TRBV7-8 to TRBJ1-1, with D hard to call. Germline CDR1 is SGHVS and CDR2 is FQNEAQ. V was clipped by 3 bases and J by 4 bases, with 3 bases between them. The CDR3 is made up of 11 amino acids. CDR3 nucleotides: TGTGCCAGCAGCTTTAGCACTGAAGCTTTCTTT. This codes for CASSFSTEAFF.

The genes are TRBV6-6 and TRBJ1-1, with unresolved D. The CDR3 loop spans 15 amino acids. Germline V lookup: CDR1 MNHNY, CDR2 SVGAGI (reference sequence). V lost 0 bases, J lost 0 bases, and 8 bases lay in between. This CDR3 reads CASSYSVLMNTEAFF. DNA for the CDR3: TGTGCCAGCAGTTACTCGGTACTCATGAACACTGAAGCTTTCTTT.

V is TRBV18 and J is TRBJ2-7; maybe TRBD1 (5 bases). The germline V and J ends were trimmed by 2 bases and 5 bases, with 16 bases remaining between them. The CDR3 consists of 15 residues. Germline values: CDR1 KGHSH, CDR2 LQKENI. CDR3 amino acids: CASSPGASPSDEQYF. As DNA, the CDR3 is TGTGCCAGCTCACCAGGGGCCAGTCCCTCGGACGAGCAGTACTTC.